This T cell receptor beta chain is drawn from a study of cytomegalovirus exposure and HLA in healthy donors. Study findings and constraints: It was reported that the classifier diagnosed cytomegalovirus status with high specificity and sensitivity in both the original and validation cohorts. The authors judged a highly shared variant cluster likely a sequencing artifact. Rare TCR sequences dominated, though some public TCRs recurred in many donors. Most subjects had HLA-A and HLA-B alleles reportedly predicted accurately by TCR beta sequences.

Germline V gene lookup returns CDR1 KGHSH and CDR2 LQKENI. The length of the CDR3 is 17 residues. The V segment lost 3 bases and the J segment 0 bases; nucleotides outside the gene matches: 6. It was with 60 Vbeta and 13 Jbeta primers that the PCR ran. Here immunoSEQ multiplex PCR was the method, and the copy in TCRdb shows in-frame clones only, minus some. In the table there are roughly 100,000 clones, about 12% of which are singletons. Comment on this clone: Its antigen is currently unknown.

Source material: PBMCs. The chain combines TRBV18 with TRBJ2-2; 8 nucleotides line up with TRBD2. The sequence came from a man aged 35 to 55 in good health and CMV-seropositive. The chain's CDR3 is CASSPPQRGTNTGELFF. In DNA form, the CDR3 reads TGTGCCAGCTCACCCCCCCAGCGGGGGACGAACACCGGGGAGCTGTTTTTT.